A selection of T cell receptor beta chains follows, all from one sample in a study of shared clonotypes between healthy human individuals. The assay was immunoSEQ multiplex PCR, and TCRdb's table has in-frame clones only and misses some. This table has 2.3 million or so clones, 93% appearing once. Specimen: naive CD4+ T cells from PBMCs. These receptors came from a man between 18 and 29 years old in good health. Some clones in this sample may be carry-over from other donors' samples. The CDR3 runs from the conserved cysteine through the conserved F or W. D genes are given only for firm matches. A row's size may be missing; if present it is once, few, many or a size class.

j_call d_call v_call clone_size cdr3_aa cdr3_nt
TRBJ2-1 NA TRBV5-1 NA CASVLIAGAYNEQFF TGCGCCAGCGTACTGATAGCAGGTGCTTACAATGAGCAGTTCTTC
TRBJ2-3 TRBD1 TRBV27 NA CASSPRQGSTDTQYF TGTGCCAGCAGTCCAAGACAGGGTAGCACAGATACGCAGTATTTT
TRBJ2-1 TRBD2 TRBV27 NA CASRNGLAGFNEQFF TGTGCCAGCAGAAACGGACTAGCGGGGTTCAATGAGCAGTTCTTC
TRBJ2-2 NA TRBV19 NA CASSMGGELFF TGTGCCAGTAGTATGGGAGGCGAGCTGTTTTTT
TRBJ1-1 TRBD1 TRBV19 once CASSIRTGTNTEAFF TGTGCCAGTAGTATTCGGACAGGCACGAACACTGAAGCTTTCTTT
TRBJ2-1 NA TRBV4-3 NA CASSQDRGFGDEQFF TGCGCCAGCAGCCAAGATCGGGGATTCGGCGATGAGCAGTTCTTC
TRBJ2-5 NA TRBV6-6 NA CASSSLGETQYF TGTGCCAGCAGTTCGCTGGGGGAGACCCAGTACTTC
TRBJ1-4 NA TRBV10-1 NA CASSPHGKEKLFF TGCGCCAGCAGCCCCCACGGAAAGGAAAAACTGTTTTTT
TRBJ2-5 NA TRBV19 NA CASRGLAQETQYF TGTGCCAGTAGGGGGCTAGCTCAAGAGACCCAGTACTTC
TRBJ1-1 NA TRBV19 NA CASSSHSFGGDTEAFF TGTGCCAGTAGTTCACACAGCTTCGGGGGCGACACTGAAGCTTTCTTT
TRBJ1-4 TRBD1 TRBV5-4 NA CASSSPPSGRGGQGKLFF TGTGCCAGCAGCTCACCACCCTCGGGCAGGGGGGGACAGGGAAAACTGTTTTTT
TRBJ2-7 TRBD2 TRBV18 NA CASSPILAGGYEQYF TGTGCCAGCTCACCAATACTAGCGGGAGGCTACGAGCAGTACTTC
TRBJ1-1 NA TRBV10-3 NA CAISEFAGQNTEAFF TGTGCCATCAGTGAGTTTGCTGGACAGAACACTGAAGCTTTCTTT
TRBJ1-1 TRBD1 TRBV13 NA CASSKSLDRGGTEAFF TGTGCCAGCAGCAAATCCTTGGACAGGGGGGGAACTGAAGCTTTCTTT
TRBJ2-1 NA TRBV5-4 NA CASSPGAGPYNEQFF TGTGCCAGCAGCCCTGGGGCCGGCCCCTACAATGAGCAGTTCTTC
TRBJ1-3 NA TRBV5-1 NA CASSLVGAGRSGNTIYF TGCGCCAGCAGCTTGGTCGGAGCCGGCCGCTCTGGAAACACCATATATTTT
TRBJ1-3 NA TRBV4-1 NA CASSQPRDNSGNTIYF TGCGCCAGCAGCCAACCCCGGGACAACTCTGGAAACACCATATATTTT
TRBJ1-2 TRBD1 TRBV18 NA CASSQDRDYGYTF TGTGCCAGCTCCCAGGACAGGGACTATGGCTACACCTTC
TRBJ2-5 TRBD1 TRBV6-6 NA CASGQTGSWETQYF TGTGCCAGCGGTCAGACAGGGTCGTGGGAGACCCAGTACTTC
TRBJ2-7 NA TRBV6-5 NA CASSTTGPPGEQYF TGTGCCAGCAGTACCACAGGGCCCCCTGGCGAGCAGTACTTC
TRBJ1-1 NA TRBV2 NA CASSRQEPAEAFF TGTGCCAGCAGTCGACAGGAGCCGGCTGAAGCTTTCTTT
TRBJ1-5 TRBD1 TRBV28 NA CASSLAGQGRGAQHF TGTGCCAGCAGCCTAGCCGGACAGGGCAGGGGGGCCCAGCATTTT
TRBJ1-1 TRBD1 TRBV18 NA CASSPGTGSTEAFF TGTGCCAGCTCACCAGGGACAGGGTCCACTGAAGCTTTCTTT
TRBJ1-5 NA TRBV6-4 NA CASSDKNRRTALWEGPQHF TGTGCCAGCAGTGATAAAAATCGAAGGACAGCACTTTGGGAAGGGCCCCAGCATTTT
TRBJ2-5 TRBD1 TRBV7-8 NA CASSSGQQETQYF TGTGCCAGCAGCTCGGGACAGCAAGAGACCCAGTACTTC
TRBJ1-1 NA TRBV5-4 NA CASSFTGIRTEAFF TGTGCCAGCAGCTTTACAGGGATTCGAACTGAAGCTTTCTTT
TRBJ2-7 TRBD1 TRBV4-1 NA CASSHGTGGSEQYF TGCGCCAGCAGCCACGGCACAGGGGGTAGCGAGCAGTACTTC
TRBJ2-7 NA TRBV29-1 NA CSIRTGPSALVQYF TGCAGCATACGAACAGGGCCCTCGGCTTTGGTGCAGTACTTC
TRBJ2-1 TRBD2 TRBV30 NA CAWSAVLAAYNEQFF TGTGCCTGGAGTGCCGTACTAGCGGCTTACAATGAGCAGTTCTTC
TRBJ1-4 TRBD1 TRBV28 NA CASSLGGTGNEKLFF TGTGCCAGCAGTTTAGGAGGGACAGGGAACGAAAAACTGTTTTTT
TRBJ1-1 NA TRBV6-5 once CASSYSLQPNTEAFF TGTGCCAGCAGTTACTCCCTCCAGCCCAACACTGAAGCTTTCTTT
TRBJ2-3 NA TRBV5-1 NA CASSLGPRGNTDTQYF TGCGCCAGCAGCTTGGGACCTCGGGGAAACACAGATACGCAGTATTTT
TRBJ2-2 NA TRBV6-4 NA CASSRFVGGGELFF TGTGCCAGCAGCCGATTTGTGGGTGGCGGGGAGCTGTTTTTT
TRBJ1-1 TRBD1 TRBV28 NA CASSDGQGPRGTEAFF TGTGCCAGCAGTGATGGACAGGGGCCCCGAGGGACTGAAGCTTTCTTT
TRBJ1-4 NA TRBV9 NA CASSVGGKEKLFF TGTGCCAGCAGCGTAGGGGGGAAGGAAAAACTGTTTTTT
TRBJ2-3 TRBD1 TRBV7-6 NA CASSSRDRGQDTQYF TGTGCCAGCAGCTCGCGGGACAGGGGGCAGGATACGCAGTATTTT
TRBJ1-4 NA TRBV5-1 once CASSLGGSTNEKLFF TGCGCCAGCAGCTTGGGGGGTTCAACTAATGAAAAACTGTTTTTT
TRBJ2-7 NA TRBV18 NA CASSPEGGYEQYF TGTGCCAGCTCACCGGAGGGCGGCTACGAGCAGTACTTC
TRBJ2-1 NA TRBV7-6 NA CASSLGGASNEQFF TGTGCCAGCAGCTTAGGAGGGGCTAGTAATGAGCAGTTCTTC
TRBJ2-6 NA TRBV18 NA CASSPPGANVLTF TGTGCCAGCTCACCGCCTGGGGCCAACGTCCTGACTTTC
TRBJ1-2 TRBD1 TRBV7-8 NA CASSKGQQLGGYTF TGTGCCAGCAGCAAGGGACAGCAACTTGGGGGCTACACCTTC
TRBJ2-1 TRBD2 TRBV2 NA CASSVSASGRTEQFF TGTGCCAGCAGTGTTTCGGCTAGCGGGAGAACTGAGCAGTTCTTC
TRBJ2-2 NA TRBV5-1 NA CASRSPRANTGELFF TGCGCCAGCAGGAGTCCGAGGGCGAACACCGGGGAGCTGTTTTTT
TRBJ2-7 TRBD2 TRBV7-8 NA CASSFPASGYEQYF TGTGCCAGCAGCTTCCCGGCTAGCGGCTACGAGCAGTACTTC
TRBJ2-5 TRBD1 TRBV30 NA CAYSNQGAQETQYF TGTGCCTACTCAAATCAGGGGGCGCAAGAGACCCAGTACTTC